This T cell receptor (beta chain) was profiled in a study of shared clonotypes between healthy human individuals. The assay was immunoSEQ multiplex PCR, and TCRdb's table has in-frame clones only and misses some. Counted here are about 2.3 million clones, just over 90% occurring once; the ten biggest clones make up under 0.45%. Study-level results: Relative to memory subsets, naive subsets generally showed larger estimated richness. Among several donors, approximately 4.6% of naive CD4 clonotypes were found in common. In having few donors, the study represented limited genetic and exposure-history diversity.

The CDR3 loop spans 17 amino acids. Per germline, CDR1 SNHLY and CDR2 FYNNEI. Trimming took 6 bases from V and 3 from J; bases not matched to a gene: 6. Comment on this clone: Its specificity is not known.

Sequencing was done on a sample of naive CD4+ T cells from PBMCs. Sample subset: CD45RA+ positively selected. The V and J genes are TRBV2 and TRBJ2-6; 12 positions match TRBD1. The clonotype was recovered from a young man in good health. Some clones in this sample may be carry-over from other donors' samples. The CDR3 DNA reads as TGTGCCAGCAGACGGGGACAGGGGGCTGGTGGGGCCAACGTCCTGACTTTC. It yields the protein CASRRGQGAGGANVLTF.